What follows are 20 T cell receptor beta chains derived from one specimen sequenced in a study of cytomegalovirus exposure and HLA in healthy donors. A multiplex PCR was run with 60 Vbeta primers and 13 Jbeta primers. Assay used: immunoSEQ multiplex PCR; TCRdb lists only in-frame clones, some missing. The profile shows over 200,000 clones, approximately 82% of them singletons. The sample comprised PBMCs. The receptors derive from a woman aged 40 to 50 in good health and CMV-seronegative.

This chain uses TRBV5-1 with TRBJ2-3, with D perhaps TRBD2 (5 bases). Germline V gene lookup returns CDR1 SGHRS and CDR2 YFSETQ. V shed 2 bases and J shed 3 bases, with 10 bases lying between them. This CDR3 has 14 amino acids. The CDR3 DNA follows: TGCGCCAGCAGCTTAGGACTCAAGACAGATACGCAGTATTTT. Translating it yields CASSLGLKTDTQYF.

In DNA, the CDR3 is TGCAGCGTTGAACCAGGCCAGGGGGATACGCAGTATTTT. Translation gives CSVEPGQGDTQYF. The chain links TRBV29-1 to TRBJ2-3, with D possibly TRBD1 on 6 matching bases. CDR1 and CDR2 from the germline V gene are SQVTM and ANQGSEA. V was pared by 2 bases and J by 6 bases, with 12 bases between. The CDR3 is 13 amino acids.

The V gene is TRBV7-2, the J gene TRBJ2-7; weak D call: TRBD2 (5 bases). Trimming left V 4 bases short and J 4 bases short, with 17 bases between. Germline CDR1 reads SGHTA; CDR2 reads FQGNSA. There are 15 residues in the CDR3. Here the CDR3 reads CASSYFYGETYEQYF. The CDR3 DNA sequence: TGTGCCAGCAGCTACTTTTACGGGGAAACGTACGAGCAGTACTTC.

V usage is TRBV9 and J usage is TRBJ2-3, with 7 bases aligning to TRBD2. This CDR3 contains 16 residues. Germline trimming cut 0 bases from V and 4 bases from J; bases unmatched to any gene: 8. Germline lookup yields CDR1 SGDLS and CDR2 YYNGEE. CDR3 amino acids: CASSVGWRGRADTQYF. CDR3 in DNA: TGTGCCAGCAGCGTAGGTTGGCGGGGGAGGGCAGATACGCAGTATTTT.

This clone was counted once. The gene calls are TRBV29-1 and TRBJ1-5; a weak D match, TRBD1 (6 bases). V lost 8 bases to trimming and J lost 5 bases, with 13 bases between them. The length of the CDR3 is 12 residues. Germline-derived CDR1 and CDR2 are SQVTM and ANQGSEA. This CDR3 reads CSTGGQDQPQHF. Written as DNA, the CDR3 is TGCAGCACCGGGGGGCAGGATCAGCCCCAGCATTTT.

The chain links TRBV18 to TRBJ2-1; possible D gene TRBD1, 5 bases. CDR1 is KGHSH, CDR2 LQKENI, per germline. The CDR3 has 15 residues. Trimming removed 2 bases from V and 0 bases from J, with 8 bases in between. CDR3 sequence (DNA): TGTGCCAGCTCACCAAAGACAGACTCCTACAATGAGCAGTTCTTC. Its protein is CASSPKTDSYNEQFF.

This clone turned up a few times. The genes are TRBV4-2 and TRBJ2-2, with no clear D. Trimming took off 5 bases at V and 4 bases at J, with 11 bases between the two ends. CDR1 is LGHNA, CDR2 YNFKEQ, per germline. This CDR3 contains 14 residues. The CDR3 loop is CASSSRLLTGELFF. For the CDR3, the DNA is TGTGCCAGCAGCTCCCGACTCCTCACCGGGGAGCTGTTTTTT.

In its sample, this clone was seen once. CDR3 bases: TGCGCCAGCAGCTTGATCAGGGGCGCCTATGGCTACACCTTC. Translating it yields CASSLIRGAYGYTF. The chain employs TRBV5-1 and TRBJ1-2; possible D gene TRBD1, 6 bases. The CDR3 totals 14 residues. Trimming removed 1 base from V and 4 bases from J, with 11 bases in between. Per the germline V gene, CDR1 is SGHRS and CDR2 is YFSETQ.

This clone was counted a few times. V is TRBV7-9 and J is TRBJ1-6, with 8 bases fitting TRBD1. CDR1 is SEHNR and CDR2 is FQNEAQ in the germline V gene (reference sequence). The CDR3 totals 18 residues. Trimming took 5 bases from V and 0 from J; bases not matched to a gene: 9. This CDR3 is CASSLGQGLSSYNSPLHF. For the CDR3, the DNA is TGTGCCAGCAGCCTAGGACAGGGCCTGAGCTCCTATAATTCACCCCTCCACTTT.

The chain uses TRBV4-3 and TRBJ2-5; TRBD2 is a possible D gene (5 bases). The CDR3 covers 16 residues. Germline assignment: CDR1 LGHNA and CDR2 YSLEER. The V end was cut by 2 bases, the J end by 2 bases, with 15 bases between. The chain's CDR3 is CASSQQHLDFQETQYF. The CDR3 nucleotides are TGCGCCAGCAGCCAACAACACTTGGACTTTCAAGAGACCCAGTACTTC.

The rearrangement joins TRBV7-2 to TRBJ1-1; D might be TRBD1 (6 bases). The ends were cut back, 6 bases at V and 1 base at J, with 12 bases in the middle. Germline loops: CDR1 SGHTA, CDR2 FQGNSA. The CDR3 spans 14 residues. CDR3 coding DNA: TGTGCCAGCAGAGGGGGGGTAGAGAACACTGAAGCTTTCTTT. Its protein product is CASRGGVENTEAFF. Based on the CDR3 plus reference TRBV7-2 and TRBJ1-1, the full variable domain is GAGVSQSPSNKVTEKGKDVELRCDPISGHTALYWYRQSLGQGLEFLIYFQGNSAPDKSGLPSDRFSAERTGGSVSTLTIQRTQQEDSAVYLCASRGGVENTEAFFGQGTRLTVV.

The J gene is TRBJ2-7, the V gene TRBV5-6, with D unclear. This CDR3 comprises 13 residues. In germline, CDR1 is SGHDT, CDR2 YYEEEE. V shed 0 bases and J shed 3 bases, with 7 bases lying between them. CDR3 in amino acids: CASSLANSYEQYF. CDR3 nucleotide sequence: TGTGCCAGCAGCTTGGCCAACAGCTACGAGCAGTACTTC.

This clone appeared once. The chain joins TRBV28 to TRBJ2-7, with a tentative D call TRBD2 (6 bases). V was cut by 4 bases and J by 2 bases, with 6 bases left in between. This CDR3 spans 12 amino acids. CDR1 and CDR2 (germline): MDHEN, SYDVKM. The CDR3, as DNA: TGTGCCAGCAGTTGGGGGGCCTACGAGCAGTACTTC. This encodes CASSWGAYEQYF.

This chain links TRBV7-3 with TRBJ1-1, with D perhaps matching TRBD1 (5 bases). The germline V gene encodes CDR1 SGHTA and CDR2 FQGTGA. The length of the CDR3 is 15 residues. Trimming stripped 5 bases from V and 4 bases from J, with 17 bases between. The CDR3 loop is CASSAGGVATTEAFF. CDR3 bases: TGTGCCAGCAGCGCGGGGGGGGTTGCTACCACTGAAGCTTTCTTT.

The chain links TRBV6-5 to TRBJ1-1; the D is unclear. The germline V gene encodes CDR1 MNHEY and CDR2 SVGAGI. CDR3 size: 13 residues. V was shortened by 6 bases and J by 2 bases, with 10 bases between the two germline ends. CDR3 amino acids: CASSPGFNTEAFF. The CDR3 coding sequence is TGTGCCAGCAGCCCGGGATTTAACACTGAAGCTTTCTTT.

The J gene is TRBJ2-3, the V gene TRBV2, with D possibly TRBD1 on 6 matching bases. V lost 10 bases to trimming and J lost 0 bases, with 11 bases between them. The CDR3 contains 13 residues. The V gene's germline CDR1 is SNHLY and CDR2 FYNNEI. The CDR3 DNA reads as TGTGCCATCACAGGGCACAGCACAGATACGCAGTATTTT. Translated, it gives CAITGHSTDTQYF.

This chain connects TRBV5-4 to TRBJ1-4; 8 bases fit TRBD1. The CDR3 is 15 residues long. The trim removed 4 bases at V and 8 bases at J, leaving 10 bases unmatched. Germline CDR1 SGHNT, CDR2 YYREEE (reference sequence). The DNA for the CDR3 is TGTGCCAGCAGCGGACAGGGATCCGCACCGGAAAAACTGTTTTTT. Its translation: CASSGQGSAPEKLFF.

V and J are TRBV18 and TRBJ2-6; D gene uncertain. The CDR3 runs to 16 residues. Between the trimmed V and J ends, which lost 6 bases and 0 bases, there was a span of 12 bases. The germline gives CDR1 KGHSH, CDR2 LQKENI. CDR3 sequence reads: CASSNTGGSGANVLTF. CDR3 DNA: TGTGCCAGCTCCAACACCGGCGGCTCTGGGGCCAACGTCCTGACTTTC.

For the CDR3, the DNA is TGTGCCAGCCGCAAACTAGCGGAAGAGACCCAGTACTTC. Its translation: CASRKLAEETQYF. This chain uses TRBV7-2 with TRBJ2-5; the match to TRBD2 covers 8 bases. After removal of 8 bases from V and 3 bases from J, the junction contained 5 bases not matched to a gene. The CDR3 covers 13 residues. Germline CDR1 SGHTA, CDR2 FQGNSA.

V gene TRBV4-1 combines with J gene TRBJ2-3, with 9 nucleotides matching TRBD2. After removal of 4 bases from V and 2 bases from J, the junction contained 13 bases not matched to a gene. This CDR3 comprises 18 residues. The germline V gene encodes CDR1 MGHRA and CDR2 YSYEKL. As DNA, the CDR3 is TGCGCCAGCAGCCCTCAAGGCTGGCGGGGGGGCTCCACAGATACGCAGTATTTT. This gives the protein CASSPQGWRGGSTDTQYF.